This T cell receptor beta chain was identified in a study of blood T cell repertoires in COVID-19. Recruitment covered about 25 US areas and drew participants whose ages spanned about 18 to 95 years. Original analysis: By means of reference gene primer amplification, nucleated cell counts were estimated. TCRdb's table, derived via immunoSEQ multiplex PCR, lists solely in-frame clones and lacks some. V and J calls and clone size are copied from that table; D and trimming were computed from the DNA. The sample lists about 310,000 clones, approximately 85% seen once, with 2.2% in the top ten. The CDR3 runs 14 residues. Germline V lookup: CDR1 SGHAT, CDR2 FQNNGV. V lost 5 bases and J lost 3, with 14 bases in between.

Sequenced input: PBMCs or T cells enriched from blood (not recorded which). The rearrangement links TRBV11-2 to TRBJ2-7, with D possibly matching TRBD1 (6 bases). This receptor was identified in a young man who had recovered from COVID-19. CDR3 in amino acids: CASSPTGNFYEQYF. The CDR3, as DNA: TGTGCCAGCAGCCCTACAGGGAACTTCTACGAGCAGTACTTC.